This T cell receptor (beta chain) derives from a study of shared clonotypes between healthy human individuals (dated by TCRdb to about 2020). As for the study more broadly: A couple of women and a few men aged 18 to 49 years were included in the cohort. Different laboratories and diverse techniques were used to prepare libraries and sequence TCR repertoires, to increase sequencing depth and limit assay-specific biases. Blood TCR repertoires of four to six healthy adults were deeply sequenced to estimate repertoire size and the extent of clonotype sharing between individuals. Between about 0.94 and 8.9 billion PBMCs per donor were obtained by leukapheresis. For each donor, CD4 naive and CD4 memory were each given three plates, CD8 naive was given two plates, and CD8 memory was given one plate. The full study reports these points: Because the study included only a small number of donors, the genetic and exposure-history diversity represented was limited. Naive subsets generally had larger estimated clonotype richness than memory subsets. Sharing across a few donors was observed for approximately 4.6% of naive CD4, over 3% of naive CD8, about 2.3% of memory CD4, and around 0.42% of memory CD8 clonotypes. Pairwise subsampling led to the expectation that sequencing depth would affect the degree of clonotype sharing among donors. Higher generation probabilities were observed for clonotypes shared by all four sorted-subset donors than for non-shared clonotypes. Even with the large sequencing depth, rarefaction of the sorted-subset datasets indicated that sequencing was incomplete. Sampling was restricted to blood, and TCR repertoires in tissue are likely to differ from TCR repertoires in blood.

CD8 naive samples were obtained by positive selection for CCR7 among CD45RO-negative cells, yielding a CD45RA+CCR7+ population from which TemRA cells were excluded. The donors were healthy, HIV-negative adults who had no recently reported acute infections or vaccinations. All donors were Caucasian adults living in Nashville, Tennessee, USA. Blood was obtained by leukapheresis, after which PBMCs were separated by Ficoll-Histopaque density gradient centrifugation and cryopreserved in liquid nitrogen vapor phase. Analytical flow cytometry was used to check the purity and quantity of every magnetically sorted T cell population. Genomic DNA was isolated from each sorted fraction and quantified by UV absorbance on a Nanodrop 2000c. The CDR3 runs 16 residues from the cysteine to the phenylalanine. The read is trimmed to its CDR3 DNA, 48 bases read in frame from base 1. CDR1 and CDR2, looked up from the germline V gene, are SNHLY and FYNNEI. V drops 2 bases and J drops 7 bases, leaving 20 bases in between.

Using the deep immunoSEQ assay, multiplex PCR amplified TCR CDR3 regions from genomic DNA. For each cell subset, the extracted genomic DNA was distributed evenly across all wells of several immunoSEQ 96-well plates, and each plate served as one replicate. For sorted subsets, each replicate PCR was loaded with approximately 200 ng genomic DNA, equivalent to roughly 30,000 T cell genomes. The purified libraries were quantified using a Qubit 3.0 fluorometer, sized with a Bioanalyzer 2100, and then quantified again using the KAPA Library Quantification kit. A separate single-read 150-cycle Illumina NextSeq 550 flow cell was used to sequence each immunoSEQ 96-well plate. On the study's bioinformatics: Because only junctional sequences without quality scores were contained in the immunoSEQ output, filtering matching that applied to full-length reads could not be performed. Sequences were annotated with PyIR, a Python wrapper for IgBLAST v1.9, and V/J genes and CDR3 were assigned using IMGT germline references. Reads were filtered out if the reads had weak V/J assignments (E-value above 1e-6), no CDR3, stop codons, out-of-frame junctions, or ambiguous translated residues. V3J clonotypes were defined as sequences sharing the same inferred V gene, J gene, and CDR3 amino acid sequence. To compute the percentage overlap between repertoires, the number of shared unique clonotypes was divided by the size of the smaller repertoire. Repertoire richness was assessed with RTK rarefaction, the Chao1 estimator, and Recon v2.1 estimates of unobserved clonotypes. Generation probabilities were computed with OLGA for all TCRbeta clonotypes obtained by the gDNA method from several donors. The table comes from immuneACCESS by way of TCRdb, which keeps in-frame sequences with V and J called. Part of the clones is missing from these tables; in studies checked, under half for an unresolved V gene and the rest for unknown reasons. The D gene and trimming were derived from the DNA, and the V and J assignments and clone size from that table. For this sample there are hundreds of thousands of clones; roughly 95% appear just once. Around 0.097% of the sample lies in the top ten.

A word on this clone: What this receptor recognizes is not known. One base away there is no much larger clone; base qualities are not given.

Material: naive CD8+ T cells sorted from blood. In light of the paper, this sample's cell subset or site label describes: CD45RA+CCR7+. This chain is built from TRBV2 and TRBJ2-5, with TRBD2 perhaps the D gene, on 6 matching bases. The sequence came from a woman in her 30s in good health. The DNA sequence reads TGTGCCAGCAGTGAAAAAGGCGTTAGCGGCTCGGGGACCCAGTACTTC. The resulting protein is CASSEKGVSGSGTQYF.